This section outlines one T cell receptor beta chain sequence together with its context. Antigen specificity is unknown. This sample was included in a study of T cell responses to AZD1222 COVID-19 vaccine. The CDR3 runs to 13 residues. Trimming took 6 bases from V and 0 from J, leaving 10 bases between them. Germline V gene data show CDR1 as SQVTM and CDR2 as ANQGSEA. Measured with immunoSEQ multiplex PCR; TCRdb has only the in-frame clones, and not every one. The sample has 90,000 to 130,000 clones; over 85% are singletons. Study results and limitations: Donors were mostly white British, more females; clonal diversity possibly underestimated. Two AZD1222 administrations were followed by greater Spike-specific TCR breadth and depth. Spike-wide vaccine-associated CD4 TCRs dominated at 160-218 and 743-854.

The chain joins TRBV29-1 to TRBJ2-3; perhaps TRBD2 as D (5 bases). The source of this sequence is an adult who received the AZD1222 COVID-19 vaccine. This sample comprised peripheral blood, obtained 28 days after the second AZD1222 dose. CDR3 DNA sequence: TGCAGCGTGAGGGATCTAAGCACAGATACGCAGTATTTT. It translates to CSVRDLSTDTQYF.